The T cell receptor (beta chain) under discussion was sequenced for a study of blood T cell repertoires in COVID-19. Background on the study: Sources were T cells, B-cell-depleted T cells, or PBMCs; the material itself was cDNA or gDNA.

Under the authors' procedure: Estimation of nucleated cell counts was performed using reference gene primer amplification. Only in-frame clones appear in the TCRdb table, and some are missing; sequencing was by immunoSEQ multiplex PCR. V and J calls and clone size come straight from that table; D and trimming were deduced from the DNA. The sample carries 210,000 or so clones, under 90% recorded once. Trimming pared 4 bases from V and 3 bases from J, leaving 24 bases between. The CDR3 is 18 residues long. The TCR originated in a human donor in a cohort sampled during active COVID-19. Sequenced material: peripheral blood. The gene calls are TRBV23-1 and TRBJ1-2; D is perhaps TRBD1 (6 bases). TRBV23-1 is noted as an ORF with a role that remains uncertain. The DNA of the CDR3 is TGCGCCAGCAGTCTTCCATTCACTCAGGGGTTTATGGACTATGGCTACACCTTC. Translated, it gives CASSLPFTQGFMDYGYTF.